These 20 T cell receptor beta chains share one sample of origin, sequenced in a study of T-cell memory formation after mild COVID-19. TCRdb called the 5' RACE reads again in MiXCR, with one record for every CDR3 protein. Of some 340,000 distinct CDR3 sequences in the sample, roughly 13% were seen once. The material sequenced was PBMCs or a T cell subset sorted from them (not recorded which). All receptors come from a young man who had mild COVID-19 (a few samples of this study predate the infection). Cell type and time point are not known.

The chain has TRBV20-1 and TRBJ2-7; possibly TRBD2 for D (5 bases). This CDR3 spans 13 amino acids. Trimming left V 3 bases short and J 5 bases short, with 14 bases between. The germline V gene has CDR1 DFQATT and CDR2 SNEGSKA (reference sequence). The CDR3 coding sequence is TGCAGTGCTAGTGGTCACGCCGGGGACGAGCAGTACTTC. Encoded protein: CSASGHAGDEQYF.

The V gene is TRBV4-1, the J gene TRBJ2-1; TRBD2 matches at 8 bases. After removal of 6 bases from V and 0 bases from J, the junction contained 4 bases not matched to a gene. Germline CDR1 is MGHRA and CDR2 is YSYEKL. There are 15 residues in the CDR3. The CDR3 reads CASRPGGGSYNEQFF. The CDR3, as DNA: TGCGCCAGCAGGCCCGGGGGGGGCTCCTACAATGAGCAGTTCTTC.

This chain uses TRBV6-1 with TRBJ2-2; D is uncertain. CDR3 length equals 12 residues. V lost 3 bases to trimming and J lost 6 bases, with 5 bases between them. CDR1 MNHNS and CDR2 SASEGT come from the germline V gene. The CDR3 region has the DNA TGTGCCAGCAGTGAGAGGTCCGGGGAGCTGTTTTTT. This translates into CASSERSGELFF.

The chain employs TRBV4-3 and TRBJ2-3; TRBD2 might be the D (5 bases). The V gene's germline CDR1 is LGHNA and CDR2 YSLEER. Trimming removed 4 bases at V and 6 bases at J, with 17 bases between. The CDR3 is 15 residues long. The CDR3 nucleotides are TGCGCCAGCAGCCCAGAGAGTGGGAGATCGGATACGCAGTATTTT. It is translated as CASSPESGRSDTQYF.

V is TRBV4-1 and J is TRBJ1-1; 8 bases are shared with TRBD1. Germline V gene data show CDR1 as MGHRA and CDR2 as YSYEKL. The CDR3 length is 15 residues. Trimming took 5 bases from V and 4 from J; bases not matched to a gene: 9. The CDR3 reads CASSGQDRVGTEAFF. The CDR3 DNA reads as TGCGCCAGCAGCGGACAGGACAGGGTGGGCACTGAAGCTTTCTTT.

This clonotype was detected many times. The CDR3 region is CAISEGQGGGYEQYF. CDR3 coding DNA: TGTGCCATCAGTGAGGGACAGGGAGGGGGATACGAGCAGTACTTC. This sequence joins TRBV10-3 and TRBJ2-7; D is possibly TRBD1 (8 bases). CDR3 length: 15 amino acids. V was shortened by 2 bases and J by 4 bases, with 15 bases between the two germline ends. Germline-derived CDR1 and CDR2 are ENHRY and SYGVKD.

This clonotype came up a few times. The CDR3 spells CASSQPGQFNSPLHF. The CDR3, as DNA: TGCGCCAGCAGCCAACCGGGACAGTTTAATTCACCCCTCCACTTT. The chain couples TRBV4-1 to TRBJ1-6; TRBD1 aligns across 7 bases. This CDR3 contains 15 residues. Germline CDR1 reads MGHRA; CDR2 reads YSYEKL. Trimming took 2 bases from V and 6 from J; bases not matched to a gene: 4.

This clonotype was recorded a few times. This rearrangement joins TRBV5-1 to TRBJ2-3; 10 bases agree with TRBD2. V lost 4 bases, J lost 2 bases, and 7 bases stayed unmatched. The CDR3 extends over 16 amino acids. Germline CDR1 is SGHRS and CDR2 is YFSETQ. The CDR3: CASSLGLAVSTDTQYF. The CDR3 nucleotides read TGCGCCAGCAGCCTCGGACTAGCGGTATCCACAGATACGCAGTATTTT.

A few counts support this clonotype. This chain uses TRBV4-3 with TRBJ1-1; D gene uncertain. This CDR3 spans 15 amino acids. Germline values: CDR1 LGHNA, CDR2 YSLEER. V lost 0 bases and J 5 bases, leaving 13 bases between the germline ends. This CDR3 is CASSQDMGLATEAFF. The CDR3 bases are TGCGCCAGCAGCCAAGATATGGGTTTGGCGACTGAAGCTTTCTTT.

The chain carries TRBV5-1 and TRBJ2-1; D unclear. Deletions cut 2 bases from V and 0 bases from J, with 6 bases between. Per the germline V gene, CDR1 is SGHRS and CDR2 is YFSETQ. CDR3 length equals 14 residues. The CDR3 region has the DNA TGCGCCAGCAGCTTTGCAGGCTCCTACAATGAGCAGTTCTTC. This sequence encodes CASSFAGSYNEQFF.

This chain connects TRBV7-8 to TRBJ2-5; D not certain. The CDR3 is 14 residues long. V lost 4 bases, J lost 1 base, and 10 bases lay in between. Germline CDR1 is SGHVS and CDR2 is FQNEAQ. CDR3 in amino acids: CASSSSLGQETQYF. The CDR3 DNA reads TGTGCCAGCAGCTCCTCCCTGGGCCAAGAGACCCAGTACTTC.

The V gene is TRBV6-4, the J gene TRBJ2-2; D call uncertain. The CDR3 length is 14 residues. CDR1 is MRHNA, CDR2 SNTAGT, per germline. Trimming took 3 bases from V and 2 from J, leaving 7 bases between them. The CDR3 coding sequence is TGTGCCAGCAGTGAACTGCCCAACACCGGGGAGCTGTTTTTT. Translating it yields CASSELPNTGELFF.

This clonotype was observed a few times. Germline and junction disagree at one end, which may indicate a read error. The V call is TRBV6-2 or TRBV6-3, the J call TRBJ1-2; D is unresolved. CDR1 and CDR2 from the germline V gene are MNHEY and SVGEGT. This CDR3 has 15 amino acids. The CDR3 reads CASSYDTPRAYGYTF. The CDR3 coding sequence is TGTGCTAGCAGTTACGACACCCCGAGGGCCTATGGCTACACCTTC.

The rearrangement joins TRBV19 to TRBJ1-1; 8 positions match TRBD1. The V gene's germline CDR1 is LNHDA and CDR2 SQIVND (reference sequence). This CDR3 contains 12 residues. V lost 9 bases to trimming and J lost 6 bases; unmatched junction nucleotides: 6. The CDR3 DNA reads TGTGCCAGCAAAAAACAGGGGGCTGAAGCTTTCTTT. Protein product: CASKKQGAEAFF.

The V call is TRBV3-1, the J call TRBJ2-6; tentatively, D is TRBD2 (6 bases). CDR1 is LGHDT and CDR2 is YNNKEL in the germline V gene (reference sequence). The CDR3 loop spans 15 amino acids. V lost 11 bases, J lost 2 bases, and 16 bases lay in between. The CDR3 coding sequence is TGTGCCTCGCGGGGTTCCCGCCCTGGGGCCAACGTCCTGACTTTC. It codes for CASRGSRPGANVLTF.

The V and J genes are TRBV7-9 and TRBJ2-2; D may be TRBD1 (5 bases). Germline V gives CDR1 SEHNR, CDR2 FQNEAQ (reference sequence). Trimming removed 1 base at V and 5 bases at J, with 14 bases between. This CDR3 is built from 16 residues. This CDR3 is CASSLGGRVETGELFF. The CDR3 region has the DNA TGTGCCAGCAGCTTAGGTGGCAGGGTGGAGACCGGGGAGCTGTTTTTT. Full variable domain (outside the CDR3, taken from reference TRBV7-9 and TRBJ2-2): DTGVSQNPRHKITKRGQNVTFRCDPISEHNRLYWYRQTLGQGPEFLTYFQNEAQLEKSRLLSDRFSAERPKGSFSTLEIQRTEQGDSAMYLCASSLGGRVETGELFFGEGSRLTVL.

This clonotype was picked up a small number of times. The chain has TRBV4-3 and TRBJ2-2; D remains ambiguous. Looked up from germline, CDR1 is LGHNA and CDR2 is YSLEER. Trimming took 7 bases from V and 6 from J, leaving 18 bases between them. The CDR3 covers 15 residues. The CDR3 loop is CASTSRASLPGELFF. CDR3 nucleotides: TGCGCCAGCACCTCCCGGGCATCCCTTCCCGGGGAGCTGTTTTTT.

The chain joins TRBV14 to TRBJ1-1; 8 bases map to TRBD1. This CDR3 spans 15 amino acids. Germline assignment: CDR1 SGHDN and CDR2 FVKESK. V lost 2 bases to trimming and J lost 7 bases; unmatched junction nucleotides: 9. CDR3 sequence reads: CASSQPDREGIEAFF. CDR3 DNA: TGTGCCAGCAGCCAACCGGACAGGGAGGGAATTGAAGCTTTCTTT.

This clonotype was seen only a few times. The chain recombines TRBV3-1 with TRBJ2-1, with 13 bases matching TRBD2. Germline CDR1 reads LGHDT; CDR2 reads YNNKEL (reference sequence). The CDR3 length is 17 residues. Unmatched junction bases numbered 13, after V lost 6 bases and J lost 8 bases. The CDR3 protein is CASSRTSGGPGWDEQFF. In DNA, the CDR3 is TGTGCCAGCAGTCGGACTAGCGGGGGACCGGGGTGGGATGAGCAGTTCTTC.

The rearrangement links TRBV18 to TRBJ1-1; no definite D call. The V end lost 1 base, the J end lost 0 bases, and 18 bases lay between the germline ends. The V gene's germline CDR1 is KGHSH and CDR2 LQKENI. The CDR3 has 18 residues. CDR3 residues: CASSPRSGRTPVNTEAFF. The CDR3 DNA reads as TGTGCCAGCTCACCACGGTCGGGGAGGACCCCAGTGAACACTGAAGCTTTCTTT.